The rows below give T cell receptor beta chains drawn from one sample of a study of T cell repertoires in aging, cancer and after chemotherapy. One entry per CDR3 protein results from TCRdb running MiXCR on the multiplex PCR reads. Among approximately 5,900 distinct CDR3 sequences listed, 25% to 30% were seen once. The sequencing sample was made of blood. These receptors came from a human donor in good health. Each CDR3 is given with its conserved first and last residue. The order of the fields is V gene, J gene, D gene, CDR3 protein. The D gene is left open where the match is weak.

TRBV6-5,TRBJ1-6,-,CASSFARYNSPLHF
TRBV20-1,TRBJ2-7,TRBD1,CSAPPGQVSSYEQYF
TRBV6-1,TRBJ2-3,TRBD1,CASCRGHGTDTQYF
TRBV19,TRBJ2-2,TRBD1,CASNTGRGQGNTGELFF
TRBV7-2,TRBJ2-3,-,CASSSGTFGDTQYF
TRBV30,TRBJ1-5,-,CAWSVRGNQPQHF
TRBV29-1,TRBJ2-7,TRBD1,CSGRDRGSYEQYF
TRBV6-6,TRBJ1-5,-,CASTLTSGIYSNQPQHF
TRBV20-1,TRBJ2-1,TRBD1,CSAIRQGDLSSYNEQFF
TRBV27,TRBJ2-5,TRBD1,CATSDLQAGGETQYF
TRBV20-1,TRBJ2-3,-,CSASDGTGQDTQYF
TRBV27,TRBJ2-7,TRBD2,CASASGNYEQYF
TRBV13,TRBJ1-2,TRBD1,CASRGGSYGYTF
TRBV19,TRBJ2-1,TRBD2,CASIAAGGGDEQFF
TRBV7-3,TRBJ2-2,-,CASRETRNTGELFF
TRBV20-1,TRBJ2-5,-,CSARPLNEGGQETQYF
TRBV6-6,TRBJ2-1,-,CASSYTPKQGQQFF
TRBV7-3,TRBJ2-6,-,CASSVGGGRPGANVLTF
TRBV6-2/TRBV6-3,TRBJ2-3,TRBD2,CASSYGASGRRRQDTQYF
TRBV6-6,TRBJ2-7,TRBD2,CASSYFLGGPSGTSYEQYF
TRBV13,TRBJ2-7,TRBD2,CASRKRGRAYEQYF
TRBV4-3,TRBJ2-1,-,CASSQDRTRAREQFF
TRBV11-3,TRBJ2-5,TRBD2,CASSFRTSGSKTQYF
TRBV6-5,TRBJ1-1,-,CASSSGDPREAFF
TRBV19,TRBJ2-3,-,CASTEGVTTDTQYF
TRBV7-6,TRBJ2-1,-,CASSPRGRSPNNEQFF